The present T cell receptor beta chain was sequenced within a study of human T cells and chemical hapten exposure. Study-wide context: Small volume differences among pooled libraries mainly caused per-sample TCR yield variation.

Individual cDNA molecules in this library carried unique molecular identifiers. Authors' analysis steps: Sequenced samples showed a median of around 91,000 TCRs each, with counts running from around 20,000 to 690,000. In TCRdb, the RACE reads were re-called with MiXCR into one record per CDR3 protein. These V and J calls are TCRdb output, not the study's own analysis. Counted here are 80,000 to 100,000 distinct CDR3 sequences, roughly 7.1% occurring once; the ten biggest clones make up less than 2%. The time point was: patch test 1, 2 weeks after DPC sensitization. Treatment defined: therapeutic diphenylcyclopropenone sensitization with weekly scalp DPC. Total RNA was extracted from unfractionated whole blood. Germline V CDR1 and CDR2: SNHLY, FYNNEI. Trimming stripped 3 bases from V and 8 bases from J, with 9 bases between. The CDR3 covers 12 residues.

This sequence joins TRBV2 and TRBJ2-3; D gene ambiguous. This sequence was found in a woman in her thirties with alopecia areata. Some clones in this sample may be carry-over from other donors' samples. Sequencing was performed on whole blood, taken in connection with sensitization to the hapten diphenylcyclopropenone (DPC). CDR3 sequence: CASSDGVGTQYF. The CDR3 DNA sequence: TGTGCCAGCAGTGATGGTGTGGGTACGCAGTATTTT.